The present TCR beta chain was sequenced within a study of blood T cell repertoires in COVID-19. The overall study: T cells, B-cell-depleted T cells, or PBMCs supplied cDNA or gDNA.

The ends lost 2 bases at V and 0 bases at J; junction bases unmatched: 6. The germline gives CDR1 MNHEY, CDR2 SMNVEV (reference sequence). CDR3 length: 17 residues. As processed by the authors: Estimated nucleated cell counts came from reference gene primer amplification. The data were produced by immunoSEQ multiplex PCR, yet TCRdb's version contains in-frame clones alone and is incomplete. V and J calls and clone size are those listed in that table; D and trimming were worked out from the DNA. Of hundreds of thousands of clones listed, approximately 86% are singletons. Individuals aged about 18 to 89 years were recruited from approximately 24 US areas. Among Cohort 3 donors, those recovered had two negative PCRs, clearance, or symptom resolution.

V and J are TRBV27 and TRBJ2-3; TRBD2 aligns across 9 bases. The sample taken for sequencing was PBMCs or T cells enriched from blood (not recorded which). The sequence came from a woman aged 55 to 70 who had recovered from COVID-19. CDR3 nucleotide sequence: TGTGCCAGCAGTTTAAGCGGGGGGTTCACTAGCACAGATACGCAGTATTTT. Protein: CASSLSGGFTSTDTQYF.